This T cell receptor (beta chain) derives from a study of T cell changes during pregnancy in multiple sclerosis. Between the trimmed V and J ends, which lost 5 bases and 5 bases, there was a span of 12 bases. Germline values: CDR1 MDHEN, CDR2 SYDVKM. CDR3 length equals 13 residues. Repertoires were generated with immunoSEQ multiplex PCR, while TCRdb's copy carries only in-frame clones and drops some. The sample has roughly 40,000 clones, almost 95% seen once. This sequence originates from a female donor with multiple sclerosis, enrolled in a pregnancy study. The chain combines TRBV28 with TRBJ2-5; tentative D call: TRBD1 (6 bases). The input for sequencing was CD4+ T cells from peripheral blood mononuclear cells, taken before pregnancy. Written as DNA, the CDR3 is TGTGCCAGCAGTGGAAACAGGGTGGAGACCCAGTACTTC. Translating it yields CASSGNRVETQYF.